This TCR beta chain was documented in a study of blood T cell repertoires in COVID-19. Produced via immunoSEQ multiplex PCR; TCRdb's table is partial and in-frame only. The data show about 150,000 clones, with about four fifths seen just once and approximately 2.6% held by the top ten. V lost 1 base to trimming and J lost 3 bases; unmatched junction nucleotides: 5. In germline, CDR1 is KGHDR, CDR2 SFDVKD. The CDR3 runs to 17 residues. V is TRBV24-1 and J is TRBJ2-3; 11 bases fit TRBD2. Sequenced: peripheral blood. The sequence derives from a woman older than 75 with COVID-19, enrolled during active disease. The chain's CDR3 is CATSDFPSGGRTDTQYF. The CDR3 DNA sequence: TGTGCCACCAGTGATTTTCCTAGCGGGGGGAGGACAGATACGCAGTATTTT.